This section outlines one T cell receptor beta chain sequence together with its context. As yet, its antigen is unknown. The sample comes from a study of a mutant IDH1 vaccine in newly diagnosed glioma. Study in general: Vaccination began 4-6 weeks post radiotherapy alone, or with temozolomide cycles. Previous care, which was radiotherapy, temozolomide, or both, most often involved both. Study-wide results and caveats: Among top peripheral T cell clonotypes, changes seemed unrelated to pseudoprogression.

The CDR3 runs to 14 residues. The V gene lost 6 bases and the J gene lost 2 bases, with 14 bases spanning the gap. Germline assignment: CDR1 MDHEN and CDR2 SYDVKM. Time point given: week 47, end of study. Vaccine doses each comprised 300 ug of mutant IDH1 20-mer peptide, with topical imiquimod. Profiled with immunoSEQ multiplex PCR; TCRdb holds only in-frame clones, not every one. In the table there are tens of thousands of clones, approximately 78% of which are singletons. This TCR derives from a man aged 40-49 years with glioma. The input for sequencing was PBMCs, taken from a glioma patient whose treatment included an IDH1 peptide vaccine. The chain combines TRBV28 with TRBJ2-7; no reliable D call. The CDR3 is CASRGDGYTYEQYF. The CDR3, as DNA: TGTGCCAGCAGGGGCGACGGCTACACCTACGAGCAGTACTTC.